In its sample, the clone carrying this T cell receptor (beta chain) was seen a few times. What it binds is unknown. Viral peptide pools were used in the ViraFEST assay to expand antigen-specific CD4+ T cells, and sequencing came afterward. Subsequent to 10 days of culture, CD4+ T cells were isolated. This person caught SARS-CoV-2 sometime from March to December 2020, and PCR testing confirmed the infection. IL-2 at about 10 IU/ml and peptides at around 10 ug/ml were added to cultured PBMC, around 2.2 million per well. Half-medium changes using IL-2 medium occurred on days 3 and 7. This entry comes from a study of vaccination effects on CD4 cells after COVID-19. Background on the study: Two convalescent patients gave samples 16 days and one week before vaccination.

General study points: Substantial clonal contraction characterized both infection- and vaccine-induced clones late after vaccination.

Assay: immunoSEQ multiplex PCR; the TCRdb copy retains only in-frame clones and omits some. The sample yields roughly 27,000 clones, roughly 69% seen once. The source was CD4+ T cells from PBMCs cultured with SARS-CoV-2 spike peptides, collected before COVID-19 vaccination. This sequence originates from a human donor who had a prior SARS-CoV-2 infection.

In DNA, the CDR3 is TGTGCCAGCAGTGAAATGCGGGTTGGCACCGGGGAGCTGTTTTTT. Encoded protein: CASSEMRVGTGELFF. The chain joins TRBV2 to TRBJ2-2, with D maybe TRBD2 (5 bases). CDR3 length: 15 residues. Trimming pared 2 bases from V and 4 bases from J, leaving 11 bases between. The germline CDR1 and CDR2 sequences are SNHLY and FYNNEI. Using reference TRBV2 and TRBJ2-2 for the parts outside the CDR3, the full variable domain is EPEVTQTPSHQVTQMGQEVILRCVPISNHLYFYWYRQILGQKVEFLVSFYNNEISEKSEIFDDQFSVERPDGSNFTLKIRSTKLEDSAMYFCASSEMRVGTGELFFGEGSRLTVL.